This T cell receptor (beta chain) was identified in a study of regulatory T cells in long-lasting Graves disease. CDR3 regions were amplified by Arm-PCR using iRepertoire HTBI primers to build TCR beta libraries. MiXCR, run by TCRdb on the multiplex PCR reads, gives a single entry per CDR3 protein. Among some 450,000 distinct CDR3 sequences, roughly 15% were seen once, and the ten largest hold about 10%. The germline gives CDR1 DFQATT, CDR2 SNEGSKA (reference sequence). The CDR3 length is 12 residues. Trimming removed 8 bases from V and 7 bases from J; junction bases left unmatched: 10. Time point in this sample: newly diagnosed GD, antithyroid drugs for less than 3 months. Extracted RNA from PBMCs served as the source of the TCR library. This clonotype was recorded many times. The same specimen was also included in a second study, on T cells in Graves' hyperthyroidism and ophthalmopathy. As that study records: Using the HTBI primer set, a first-round RT-PCR was run on the TCR CDR3.

The source is a woman under 40 with Graves disease. The sequencing here drew on peripheral blood mononuclear cells (PBMCs), taken at new diagnosis, from a patient treated with antithyroid drugs. This rearrangement joins TRBV20-1 to TRBJ1-1; 7 bases fit TRBD1. The chain's CDR3 is CSLRGPEGEAFF. CDR3 DNA sequence: TGCAGTCTAAGGGGGCCAGAGGGTGAAGCTTTCTTT.